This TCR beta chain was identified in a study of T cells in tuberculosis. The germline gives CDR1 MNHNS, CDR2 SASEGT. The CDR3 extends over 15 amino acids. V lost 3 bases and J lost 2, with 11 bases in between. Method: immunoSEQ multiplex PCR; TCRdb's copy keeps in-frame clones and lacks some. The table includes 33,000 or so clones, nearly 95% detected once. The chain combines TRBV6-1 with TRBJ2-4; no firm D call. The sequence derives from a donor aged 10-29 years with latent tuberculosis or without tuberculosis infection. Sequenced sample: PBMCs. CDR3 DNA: TGTGCCAGCAGTGATTTAGACTTCACCAAAAACATTCAGTACTTC. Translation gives CASSDLDFTKNIQYF.